This T cell receptor (beta chain) was sequenced for a study of identical twins. TCRdb re-called the 5' RACE reads through MiXCR, storing one row per CDR3 protein. The table has about 210,000 distinct CDR3 sequences, around 10% seen once. This clonotype was observed a handful of times. The sequenced sample consisted of memory (CD45RO+) T cells sorted from blood. The clonotype was recovered from a young woman in good health.

The CDR3 nucleotides are TGTGCCAGCAGCCCGTCTTATGGGGCAGATACGCAGTATTTT. This gives the protein CASSPSYGADTQYF. The gene calls are TRBV3-1 and TRBJ2-3; D is unclear. Trimming cost V 4 bases and J 4 bases, with 12 bases left between them. CDR1 and CDR2 from the germline V gene are LGHDT and YNNKEL (reference sequence). The length of the CDR3 is 14 residues.